The T cell receptor beta chain under discussion was sequenced for a study of blood T cell repertoires in COVID-19. Profiling relied on immunoSEQ multiplex PCR, and the TCRdb table lists in-frame clones only, not all of them. Seen here are roughly 250,000 clones, around nine tenths observed once, and the top ten hold under 0.95%. This clone was recorded only once. The CDR3 extends over 15 amino acids. The ends lost 4 bases at V and 7 bases at J; junction bases unmatched: 6. Germline lookup yields CDR1 SGHVS and CDR2 FNYEAQ. The sequencing input was peripheral blood. V usage is TRBV7-6 and J usage is TRBJ2-2; 10 nucleotides match TRBD1. This receptor was obtained from a man aged 30 to 45 with acute or convalescent COVID-19. The CDR3: CASSSRTGGNGELFF. CDR3 coding DNA: TGTGCCAGCAGCTCCCGGACAGGGGGAAACGGGGAGCTGTTTTTT.